A selection of T cell receptor beta chains follows, all from one sample in a study of tissue T cells after allogeneic stem cell transplantation. The repertoire was sequenced with immunoSEQ multiplex PCR; TCRdb's copy has only in-frame clones and lacks some. This table holds over 25,000 clones, 65% to 90% found once. The sequencing here drew on blood, taken before transplantation. These receptor sequences come from a woman aged 18-55 years who later had graft-versus-host disease after an allogeneic stem cell transplant. Both conserved end residues are part of each CDR3. A D gene is named only where the DNA matches it firmly. Clone size is stated in some rows and not others, as once, few, many or a class when expanded.

TRBJ2-6 NA TRBV11-2 NA TGTGCCAGCAGCTTACGGGGGTACGGGGCCAACGTCCTGACTTTC CASSLRGYGANVLTF
TRBJ2-1 NA TRBV5-1 NA TGCGCCAGCAGCCTAATGACAGGAAACAATGAGCAGTTCTTC CASSLMTGNNEQFF
TRBJ2-7 NA TRBV20-1 NA TGCAGTGGTGGGGGTACCTACGAGCAGTACTTC CSGGGTYEQYF
TRBJ2-1 NA TRBV11-2 NA TGTGCCAGCAGCGAGGGACTCCCGCCCTACAATGAGCAGTTCTTC CASSEGLPPYNEQFF
TRBJ2-7 NA TRBV7-9 NA TGTGCCAGCAGCTTCCGGGAGAGCTCCTACGAGCAGTACTTC CASSFRESSYEQYF
TRBJ2-7 NA TRBV7-9 NA TGTGCCAGCAGCCCCCCGGGGGGGACAGGGCATCTAGGCGAGCAGTACTTC CASSPPGGTGHLGEQYF
TRBJ2-3 NA TRBV7-2 NA TGTGCCAGCAGCTTCCGGGGGCCCACGGATACGCAGTATTTT CASSFRGPTDTQYF
TRBJ2-5 TRBD1 TRBV5-1 NA TGCGCCAGCAGCTTGGGGACCTCGACAGGGCCCCAGGAGACCCAGTACTTC CASSLGTSTGPQETQYF
TRBJ2-1 NA TRBV10-1 NA TGCGCCACACGCCGAGGGTCCAGCAATGAGCAGTTCTTC CATRRGSSNEQFF
TRBJ1-1 NA TRBV5-1 NA TGCGCCAGCAGCATGGGACCAAAGGGGACTGAAGCTTTCTTT CASSMGPKGTEAFF
TRBJ2-1 NA TRBV19 NA TGTGCCAGTAGTATAGGGGGGGGCACCCCGATGGGGAATGAGCAGTTCTTC CASSIGGGTPMGNEQFF
TRBJ1-2 NA TRBV7-2 NA TGTGCCAGCAGCTTAGGCACTCCTAGCTATGGCTACACCTTC CASSLGTPSYGYTF
TRBJ1-1 TRBD1 TRBV19 NA TGTGCCAGTAGAGGGTGGACAGGGGACGACTCCCACACTGAAGCTTTCTTT CASRGWTGDDSHTEAFF
TRBJ2-1 NA TRBV5-4 NA TGTGCCAGCAGCTCAGCCGGGCGCTCCTACAATGAGCAGTTCTTC CASSSAGRSYNEQFF
TRBJ2-1 TRBD1 TRBV6-4 NA TGTGCCAGCGGACCGGGACAGGGGTCCTACAATGAGCAGTTCTTC CASGPGQGSYNEQFF
TRBJ2-5 TRBD2 TRBV29-1 NA TGCAGCGTTATGACTAGCGGGGGTGAGACCCAGTACTTC CSVMTSGGETQYF
TRBJ2-1 NA TRBV11-3 NA TGTGCCAGCAGCTTAGGCTTCGGCAATGAGCAGTTCTTC CASSLGFGNEQFF
TRBJ1-1 TRBD1 TRBV5-1 once TGCGCCAGCAGCTTGGCCCAGGGGGCGGTTGAAGTTTTCTTT CASSLAQGAVEVFF
TRBJ2-7 NA TRBV10-1 NA TGCGCCAGCAGTGATGGGCAGACCTACGAGCAGTACTTC CASSDGQTYEQYF
TRBJ2-2 TRBD2 TRBV6-6 NA TGTGCCAGCAGTAAGCGGGGAGGTGTGACCGGGGAGCTGTTTTTT CASSKRGGVTGELFF
TRBJ1-3 NA TRBV28 NA TGTGCCAGCCGTTTTTTAGCGGGGGCTGGAAACACCATATATTTT CASRFLAGAGNTIYF
TRBJ2-3 NA TRBV9 few TGTGCCAGCAGCGCCATTATCACAGATACGCAGTATTTT CASSAIITDTQYF
TRBJ2-7 TRBD1 TRBV7-9 NA TGTGCCAGCAGCGGCCTCAGGGGGATGACCTACGAGCAGTACTTC CASSGLRGMTYEQYF
TRBJ2-3 NA TRBV6-4 once TGTGCCAGCAGTGAGGACAGCACAGATACGCAGTATTTT CASSEDSTDTQYF
TRBJ2-5 NA TRBV7-9 NA TGTGCCAGCAGCTCTGGCAGAGAGCGGCAAGAGACCCAGTACTTC CASSSGRERQETQYF
TRBJ2-1 NA TRBV6-1 NA TGTGCCAGCAGTGAAGGGGGGGGACAGAGGCTCTACCATAGCTCCTACAATGAGCAGTTCTTC CASSEGGGQRLYHSSYNEQFF
TRBJ2-1 NA TRBV19 NA TGTGCCAGTAGTAGTAACAGGCTCGCCTACAATGAGCAGTTCTTC CASSSNRLAYNEQFF
TRBJ1-6 NA TRBV7-2 NA TGTGCCAGCAGCTTAGCAACAGAAAATTCACCCCTCCACTTT CASSLATENSPLHF
TRBJ2-7 TRBD2 TRBV18 NA TGTGCCAGCTCACCACTCGGGCAGCGGGGGCCCTCCTACGAGCAGTACTTC CASSPLGQRGPSYEQYF
TRBJ1-1 NA TRBV11-3 NA TGTGCCAGCAGCTTAGATGGAATTGGTGAAGCTTTCTTT CASSLDGIGEAFF
TRBJ1-2 TRBD1 TRBV30 NA TGTGCCTGGAGGAGGGACAGGCCATATGGCTACACCTTC CAWRRDRPYGYTF
TRBJ2-1 TRBD1 TRBV5-5 NA TGTGCCAGCAGCCTGAAACAGGGGAAAGCTAGCTCCTACAATGAGCAGTTCTTC CASSLKQGKASSYNEQFF
TRBJ1-1 NA TRBV6-5 NA TGTGCCAGCAGTTACTCGAAGGGTACCAATGAAGCTTTCTTT CASSYSKGTNEAFF
TRBJ1-1 NA TRBV7-6 NA TGTGCCAACAGCTCCACGGGAGGGGGAACGGCTGAAGCTTTCTTT CANSSTGGGTAEAFF
TRBJ1-1 TRBD1 TRBV28 NA TGTGCCAGCAGCCCCGGGGCAGGGGGGTTGAACACTGAAGCTTTCTTT CASSPGAGGLNTEAFF
TRBJ2-7 TRBD1 TRBV5-1 few TGCGCCAGCAGCATAAGGACAGGGCATTACGAGCAGTACTTC CASSIRTGHYEQYF
TRBJ1-4 NA TRBV5-1 NA TGCGCCAGCAGCTTGGGTCAGGGGAATGAAAAACTGTTTTTT CASSLGQGNEKLFF
TRBJ2-1 NA TRBV5-4 once TGTGCCAGCAGCTTGGAGTTATTCCAGGGTGGAGTCAATGAGCAGTTCTTC CASSLELFQGGVNEQFF
TRBJ2-7 TRBD1 TRBV9 NA TGTGCCAGCAGCGTAACCGGGACAGGGAACTACGAGCAGTACTTC CASSVTGTGNYEQYF
TRBJ2-7 TRBD1 TRBV11-2 NA TGTGCCAGCAGCTTAGGGGGGACAGGGAGATCCTACGAGCAGTACTTC CASSLGGTGRSYEQYF
TRBJ1-2 NA TRBV9 NA TGTGCCAGCAGCGTAGGGGGATCGGAAGGCTACACCTTC CASSVGGSEGYTF
TRBJ2-2 TRBD2 TRBV7-9 NA TGTGCCAGCAGCTTAGCGCCTAGCGGGGGGCTCACCGGGGAGCTGTTTTTT CASSLAPSGGLTGELFF
TRBJ2-1 NA TRBV28 NA TGTGCCAGCAGTCCAAGGGGGGCGCCCTACAATGAGCAGTTCTTC CASSPRGAPYNEQFF
TRBJ2-5 NA TRBV7-9 NA TGTGCCAGCAGCTCACTAGGAAAAGAGACCCAGTACTTC CASSSLGKETQYF
TRBJ2-7 NA TRBV27 NA TGTGCCAGCAGCGTGGCCGGGCTGATCTACGAGCAGTACTTC CASSVAGLIYEQYF
TRBJ2-7 NA TRBV6-5 NA TGTGCCTCATCCCAGGGGCGCCTCTACGAGCAGTACTTC CASSQGRLYEQYF